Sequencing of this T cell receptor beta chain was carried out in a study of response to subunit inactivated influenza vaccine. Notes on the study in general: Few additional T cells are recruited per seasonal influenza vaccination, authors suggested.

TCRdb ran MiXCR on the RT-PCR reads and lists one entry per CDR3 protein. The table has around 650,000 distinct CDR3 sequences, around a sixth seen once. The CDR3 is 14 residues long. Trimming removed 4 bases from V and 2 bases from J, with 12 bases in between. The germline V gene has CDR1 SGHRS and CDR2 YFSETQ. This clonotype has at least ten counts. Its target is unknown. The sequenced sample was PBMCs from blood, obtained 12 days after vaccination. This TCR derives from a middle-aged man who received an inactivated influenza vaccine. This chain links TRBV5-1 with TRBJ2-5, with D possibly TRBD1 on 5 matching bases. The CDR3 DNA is TGCGCCAGCAGCCCATCCCAGGGTCAAGAGACCCAGTACTTC. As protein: CASSPSQGQETQYF.